One sample yielded the 21 T cell receptor beta chains listed below, sequenced in a study of tumor-infiltrating lymphocytes in primary liver carcinoma. The source material, 20-30 mg of unsorted bulk tissue, was used to co-extract RNA and DNA. TCR beta cDNA came from approximately 490 ng total RNA, primed with a constant-region primer. Generation of the TCR beta libraries relied on three nested multiplex PCR rounds using slightly modified ARM-PCR. The first two PCR rounds used TRBV1-TRBV30 primers with a Cbeta primer, 9 to 11 cycles each. Each CDR3 protein gets one entry after TCRdb re-called the multiplex PCR reads with MiXCR. This sample has 60,000 or so distinct CDR3 sequences, with 60% to 85% found just once. Sequencing was performed on liver tumor tissue from sampling region 2. Noted subset: tumor region T2, inferior pole. The receptors were sampled from a man aged 35 to 55 with primary liver carcinoma and hepatitis B virus infection.

Worth noting for this clonotype: The conserved final phenylalanine or tryptophan is absent from the CDR3, which likely points to a read error. The chain has TRBV20-1 and TRBJ2-7; no clear D. Germline-derived CDR1 and CDR2 are DFQATT and SNEGSKA (reference sequence). V lost 3 bases and J lost 1, with 10 bases in between. The CDR3 is made up of 13 amino acids. CDR3 nucleotide sequence: TGCAGTGCTAGTTGGGAACGATCCTACGAGCAGTACATC. Translation: CSASWERSYEQYI.

J is TRBJ2-7 and V is TRBV29-1; 13 nucleotides align to TRBD2. In germline, CDR1 is SQVTM, CDR2 ANQGSEA. V lost 7 bases, J lost 7 bases, and 16 bases stayed unmatched. There are 16 residues in the CDR3. CDR3 residues: CSAYLTSGRATGEQYF. CDR3 bases: TGCAGCGCTTATCTTACTAGCGGGAGGGCCACCGGGGAGCAGTACTTC.

Of note for this clonotype: Likely a read error: the CDR3 ends without its conserved phenylalanine or tryptophan. V usage is TRBV5-6 and J usage is TRBJ2-7; no definite D call. CDR3 length: 14 residues. Germline lookup yields CDR1 SGHDT and CDR2 YYEEEE. The CDR3: CASSLGGRTYEQYI. The CDR3 region has the DNA TGTGCCAGCAGTTTGGGCGGACGCACCTACGAGCAGTACATC.

With regard to this clonotype: An end of the junction does not agree with germline; a read error may underlie this. The genes are TRBV29-1 and TRBJ1-4, with a weak D call TRBD1 (6 bases). Germline assignment: CDR1 SQVTM and CDR2 ANQGSEA. The CDR3 runs to 13 residues. CDR3 residues: CSAEDRNGEKLFF. DNA for the CDR3: TGCAGCGCTGAAGACAGGAATGGGGAAAAACTGTTTTTT.

In this sample, this clonotype turned up once. The chain couples TRBV6-2 or TRBV6-3 to TRBJ2-7; D tentatively reads TRBD1 or TRBD2 (5 bases each). The CDR3 length is 14 residues. Germline V gene data show CDR1 as MNHEY and CDR2 as SVGEGT. Trimming removed 6 bases at V and 10 bases at J, with 22 bases between. CDR3: CASSLRGRAQEQYF. For the CDR3, the DNA is TGTGCCAGCAGCCTCCGGGGCAGGGCCCAGGAACAGTACTTC.

As to this clonotype: Compared with germline, one end of the junction differs, possibly owing to a read error. The chain carries TRBV12-5 and TRBJ2-3; no clear D gene. The length of the CDR3 is 14 residues. Germline values: CDR1 LGHNT, CDR2 FRNRAP. The CDR3 DNA sequence: TGTGTTAGTGGCCCTGTGGGCAGCACATATACGCAGTATTTT. Its translation is CVSGPVGSTYTQYF.

Notes on this clonotype: Since no conserved phenylalanine or tryptophan closes the CDR3, a read error is the likely cause. The chain carries TRBV11-2 and TRBJ2-2, with a weak D call TRBD2 (6 bases). CDR1 and CDR2 from the germline V gene are SGHAT and FQNNGV. The CDR3 has 15 residues. The CDR3 DNA follows: TGTGCCAACAGCTTTGCGGGATCGAACACTGGGGAGCTGTTTTCT. Residues: CANSFAGSNTGELFS.

The chain uses TRBV14 and TRBJ2-2; D may be TRBD1 (5 bases). The V gene lost 4 bases and the J gene lost 3 bases, with 9 bases spanning the gap. Germline CDR1 reads SGHDN; CDR2 reads FVKESK. The CDR3 consists of 14 residues. CDR3 nucleotide sequence: TGTGCCAGCAGCCTAATAGGGGACACCGGGGAGCTGTTTTTT. Translation gives CASSLIGDTGELFF.

Worth noting for this clonotype: An end of the junction differs from the germline gene, which may be a read error. This chain uses TRBV12-3 or TRBV12-4 with TRBJ2-2; TRBD2 might be the D (6 bases). The CDR3 loop spans 13 amino acids. CDR3 coding DNA: TGTGCCAGTGTCCGACTAGTGACCGGGGAGCTGTGTTTT. It translates to CASVRLVTGELCF.

This clonotype was detected ten times or more. The V call is TRBV4-1, the J call TRBJ2-1; possibly TRBD2 for D (6 bases). The CDR3 has 10 amino acids. Germline CDR1 reads MGHRA; CDR2 reads YSYEKL. Deletions cut 5 bases from V and 11 bases from J, with 7 bases between. CDR3 in DNA: TGCGCCAGCAGCGCGGGACAGCAGTTCTTC. This sequence encodes CASSAGQQFF.

The rearrangement links TRBV20-1 to TRBJ2-1; 9 bases fit TRBD2. V shed 2 bases and J 7 bases; nucleotides not matched to a gene: 15. CDR1 and CDR2 from the germline V gene are DFQATT and SNEGSKA (reference sequence). The CDR3 extends over 17 amino acids. DNA for the CDR3: TGCAGTGCTAGACCTCGGGAAGGACTAGCGCGTGGGAATGAGCAGTTCTTC. Protein: CSARPREGLARGNEQFF.

Comments on this clonotype: The junction and the germline gene differ at one end; a read error may be behind it. This sequence joins TRBV11-2 and TRBJ2-2; 7 nucleotides match TRBD1. The germline V gene encodes CDR1 SGHAT and CDR2 FQNNGV. The CDR3 runs 15 residues. In nucleotides, the CDR3 is TGTGCCAGCAGCTTAGCGACGGGTAACACAGGGGATCTGTTTTTT. It encodes CASSLATGNTGDLFF.

Details on this clonotype: Because it lacks the conserved phenylalanine or tryptophan at the end, this CDR3 is likely a read error. The chain has TRBV29-1 and TRBJ2-7; D is unclear. The CDR3 is 12 residues long. The V and J ends lost 5 bases and 0 bases respectively, with 8 bases between them. Per the germline V gene, CDR1 is SQVTM and CDR2 is ANQGSEA. CDR3 protein: CSVTVSSYEQYS. The CDR3 DNA reads TGCAGCGTTACGGTTAGCTCCTACGAGCAGTACTCC.

Remarks on this clonotype: This clone may be a read error of a much larger clone one base away. The CDR3 end shows no conserved phenylalanine or tryptophan, and so a read error is likely. The V gene is TRBV11-2, the J gene TRBJ2-7; D unclear. CDR3 size: 15 residues. CDR1 is SGHAT and CDR2 is FQNNGV in the germline V gene. Trimming pared 2 bases from V and 2 bases from J, leaving 13 bases between. The CDR3 loop is CASSLSGEATYEQYY. The CDR3 bases are TGTGCCAGCAGCTTAAGTGGAGAGGCGACCTACGAGCAGTACTAC.

Comment on this clonotype: An end of the junction differs from the germline gene, which may be a read error. The V gene is TRBV6-1, the J gene TRBJ2-7, with TRBD1 identical over 9 bases. Germline V CDR1 and CDR2: MNHNS, SASEGT. The CDR3 runs 16 residues. This chain's CDR3 is CASTPRSGQGSYEQCF. The CDR3 DNA reads as TGTGCTAGCACCCCACGGTCGGGACAGGGCTCCTACGAGCAGTGCTTC.

A remark on this clonotype: This could be a read error, since a much larger clone is one nucleotide away. The chain combines TRBV29-1 with TRBJ2-5; either TRBD1 or TRBD2 may supply D (6 bases each). The CDR3 sequence is 13 residues long. CDR1 is SQVTM and CDR2 is ANQGSEA in the germline V gene. The CDR3 reads CNVESTGRQTQYF. CDR3 nucleotide sequence: TGCAACGTTGAATCAACAGGGAGGCAGACCCAGTACTTC.

V gene TRBV4-3 combines with J gene TRBJ2-7, with no clear D. The V end lost 3 bases, the J end lost 1 base, and 13 bases lay between the germline ends. The CDR3 is made up of 15 amino acids. CDR1 and CDR2 (germline): LGHNA, YSLEER. CDR3 residues: CASSQEQFSSYEQYF. The CDR3 nucleotides are TGCGCCAGCAGCCAGGAACAGTTTTCTTCCTACGAGCAGTACTTC.

Note on this clonotype: An end of the junction differs from the germline gene, which may be a read error. This rearrangement joins TRBV11-2 to TRBJ2-7; TRBD1 matches at 9 bases. Germline lookup yields CDR1 SGHAT and CDR2 FQNNGV. The CDR3 length is 15 residues. As DNA, the CDR3 is TGTGCCAGCAACTTACGATGGACAGGGGAAAACGAGCAGCACTTC. Protein: CASNLRWTGENEQHF.

Worth noting for this clonotype: A much larger clone differs by one base, so this may be a read error. This likely comes from a read error, as the CDR3 has no conserved phenylalanine or tryptophan at its end. This chain connects TRBV7-9 to TRBJ1-5; D not certain. The V gene lost 5 bases and the J gene lost 2 bases, with 7 bases spanning the gap. The CDR3 consists of 13 residues. CDR1 and CDR2 (germline): SEHNR, FQNEAQ (reference sequence). The CDR3 loop reads CASSREGNQPQHL. CDR3 sequence (DNA): TGTGCCAGCAGCCGGGAGGGCAATCAGCCCCAGCATCTT.

For this clonotype: Being one base from a much bigger clone, this may be a read error. V usage is TRBV5-1 and J usage is TRBJ2-2; perhaps TRBD2 as D (5 bases). The CDR3 spans 14 residues. Per the germline V gene, CDR1 is SGHRS and CDR2 is YFSETQ. The chain's CDR3 is CASSLERNTGELLF. CDR3 in DNA: TGCGCCAGCAGCTTGGAACGGAACACCGGGGAGCTGCTTTTT.

The rearrangement uses TRBV10-3 and TRBJ2-3, with a weak D call TRBD2 (5 bases). The CDR3 sequence is 17 residues long. Germline V CDR1 and CDR2: ENHRY, SYGVKD. Trimming removed 0 bases at V and 5 bases at J, with 18 bases between. CDR3 nucleotide sequence: TGTGCCATCAGTGAGTCCCGCTTGCAAGCGGAACGAGATACGCAGTATTTT. This codes for CAISESRLQAERDTQYF.